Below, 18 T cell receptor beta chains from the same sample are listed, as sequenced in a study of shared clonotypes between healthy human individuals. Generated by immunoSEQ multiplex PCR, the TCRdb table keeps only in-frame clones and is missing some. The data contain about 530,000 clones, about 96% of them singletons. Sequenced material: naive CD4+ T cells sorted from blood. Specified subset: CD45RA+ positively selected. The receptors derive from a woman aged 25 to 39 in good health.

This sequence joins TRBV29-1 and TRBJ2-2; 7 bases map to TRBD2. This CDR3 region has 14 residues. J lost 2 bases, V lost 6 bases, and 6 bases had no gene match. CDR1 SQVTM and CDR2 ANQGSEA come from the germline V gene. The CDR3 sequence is CSVLGLINTGELFF. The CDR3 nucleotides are TGCAGCGTGTTGGGACTAATAAACACCGGGGAGCTGTTTTTT.

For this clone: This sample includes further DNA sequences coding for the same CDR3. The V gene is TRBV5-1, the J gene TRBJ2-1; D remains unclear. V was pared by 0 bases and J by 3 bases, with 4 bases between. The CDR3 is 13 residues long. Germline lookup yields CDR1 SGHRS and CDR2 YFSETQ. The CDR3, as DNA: TGCGCCAGCAGCTTGGTCGGCTACAATGAGCAGTTCTTC. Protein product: CASSLVGYNEQFF.

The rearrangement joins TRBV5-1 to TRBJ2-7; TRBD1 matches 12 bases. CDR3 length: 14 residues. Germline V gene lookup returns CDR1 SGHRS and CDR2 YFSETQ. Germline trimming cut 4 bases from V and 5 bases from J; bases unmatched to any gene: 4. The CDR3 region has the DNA TGCGCCAGCAGCCCGGGGACAGGGGGCGACGAGCAGTACTTC. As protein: CASSPGTGGDEQYF.

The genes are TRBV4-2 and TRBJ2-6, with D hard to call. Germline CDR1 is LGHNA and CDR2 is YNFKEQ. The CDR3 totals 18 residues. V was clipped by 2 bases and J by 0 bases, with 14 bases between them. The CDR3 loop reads CASSQRAPANSGANVLTF. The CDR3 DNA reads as TGTGCCAGCAGCCAACGCGCACCCGCAAACTCTGGGGCCAACGTCCTGACTTTC.

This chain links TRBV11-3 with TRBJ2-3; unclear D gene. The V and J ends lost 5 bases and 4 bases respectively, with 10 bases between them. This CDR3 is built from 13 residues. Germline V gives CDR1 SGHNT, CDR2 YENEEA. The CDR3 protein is CASSKYIADTQYF. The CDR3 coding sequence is TGTGCCAGCAGCAAGTACATAGCAGATACGCAGTATTTT.

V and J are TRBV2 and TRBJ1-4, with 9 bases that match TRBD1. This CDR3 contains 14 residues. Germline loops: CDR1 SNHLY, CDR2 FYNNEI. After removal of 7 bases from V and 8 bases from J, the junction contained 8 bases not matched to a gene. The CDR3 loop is CASNPDRGYEKLFF. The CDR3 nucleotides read TGTGCCAGCAACCCGGACAGGGGATACGAAAAACTGTTTTTT.

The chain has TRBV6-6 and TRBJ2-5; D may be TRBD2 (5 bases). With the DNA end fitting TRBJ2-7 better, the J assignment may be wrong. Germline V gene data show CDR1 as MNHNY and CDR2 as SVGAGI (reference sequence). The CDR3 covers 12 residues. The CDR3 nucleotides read TGTGCCAGCAGCCCAACTAGTTTCGAGCAGTACTTC. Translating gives CASSPTSFEQYF.

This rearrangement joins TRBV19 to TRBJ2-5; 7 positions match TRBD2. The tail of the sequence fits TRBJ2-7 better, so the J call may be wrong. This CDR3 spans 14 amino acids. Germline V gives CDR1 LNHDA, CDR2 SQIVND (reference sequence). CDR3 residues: CASSIGTTTYEQYF. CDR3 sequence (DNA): TGTGCCAGTAGTATCGGGACTACTACCTACGAGCAGTACTTC.

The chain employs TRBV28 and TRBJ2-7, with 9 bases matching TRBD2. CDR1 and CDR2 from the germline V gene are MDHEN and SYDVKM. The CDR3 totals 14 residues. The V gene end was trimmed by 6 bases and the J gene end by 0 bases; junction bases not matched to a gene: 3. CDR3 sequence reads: CASRGSGSSYEQYF. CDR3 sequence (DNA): TGTGCCAGCAGGGGTAGCGGGAGCTCCTACGAGCAGTACTTC.

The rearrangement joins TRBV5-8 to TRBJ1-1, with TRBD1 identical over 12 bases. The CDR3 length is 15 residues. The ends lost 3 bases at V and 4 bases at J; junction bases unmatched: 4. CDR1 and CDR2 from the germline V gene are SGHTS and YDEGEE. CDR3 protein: CASSWPGQGATEAFF. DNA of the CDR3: TGTGCCAGCAGCTGGCCGGGACAGGGGGCCACTGAAGCTTTCTTT.

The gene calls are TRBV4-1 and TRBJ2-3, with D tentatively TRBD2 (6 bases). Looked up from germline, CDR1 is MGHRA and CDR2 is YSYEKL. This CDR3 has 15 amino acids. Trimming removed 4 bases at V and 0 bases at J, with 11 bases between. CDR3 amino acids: CASSPRGGSTDTQYF. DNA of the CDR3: TGCGCCAGCAGCCCGAGGGGAGGAAGCACAGATACGCAGTATTTT.

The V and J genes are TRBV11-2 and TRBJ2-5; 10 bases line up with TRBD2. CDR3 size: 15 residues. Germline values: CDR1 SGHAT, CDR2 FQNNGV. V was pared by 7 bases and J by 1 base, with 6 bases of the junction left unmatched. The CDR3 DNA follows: TGTGCCAGCACCCCGACTAGCGGGTTCCAAGAGACCCAGTACTTC. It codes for CASTPTSGFQETQYF.

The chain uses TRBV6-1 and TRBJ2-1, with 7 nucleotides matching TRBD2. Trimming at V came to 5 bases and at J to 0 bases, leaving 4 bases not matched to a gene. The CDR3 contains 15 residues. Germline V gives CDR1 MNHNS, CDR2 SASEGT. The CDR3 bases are TGTGCCAGCAGTCCAGCGGGGAGCTCCTACAATGAGCAGTTCTTC. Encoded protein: CASSPAGSSYNEQFF.

Here the CDR3 DNA reads TGTGCCATCAGACGGGACAGGAACACTGAAGCTTTCTTT. Its protein is CAIRRDRNTEAFF. The chain carries TRBV10-3 and TRBJ1-1; 7 nucleotides agree with TRBD1. Germline CDR1 reads ENHRY; CDR2 reads SYGVKD. The CDR3 has 13 residues. The ends lost 6 bases at V and 1 base at J; junction bases unmatched: 2.

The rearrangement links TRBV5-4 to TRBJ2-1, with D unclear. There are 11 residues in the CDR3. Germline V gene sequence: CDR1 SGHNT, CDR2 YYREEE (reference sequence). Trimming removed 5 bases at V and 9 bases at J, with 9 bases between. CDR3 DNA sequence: TGTGCCAGCAGTCACGCGAGTGAGCAGTTCTTC. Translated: CASSHASEQFF. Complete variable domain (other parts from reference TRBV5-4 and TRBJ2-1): ETGVTQSPTHLIKTRGQQVTLRCSSQSGHNTVSWYQQALGQGPQFIFQYYREEENGRGNFPPRFSGLQFPNYSSELNVNALELDDSALYLCASSHASEQFFGPGTRLTVL.

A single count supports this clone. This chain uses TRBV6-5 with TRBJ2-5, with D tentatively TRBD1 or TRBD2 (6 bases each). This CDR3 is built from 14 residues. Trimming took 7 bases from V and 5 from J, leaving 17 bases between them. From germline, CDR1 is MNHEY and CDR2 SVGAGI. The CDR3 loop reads CASNKLGGGETQYF. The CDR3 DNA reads TGTGCCAGCAATAAACTAGGAGGGGGGGAGACCCAGTACTTC.

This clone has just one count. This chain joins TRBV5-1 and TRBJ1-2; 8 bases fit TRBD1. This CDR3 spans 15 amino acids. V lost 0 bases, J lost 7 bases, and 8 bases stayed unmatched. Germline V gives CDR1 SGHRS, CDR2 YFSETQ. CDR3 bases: TGCGCCAGCAGCTTGGGAGGGCAGGGGGCGTCTGGCTACACCTTC. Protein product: CASSLGGQGASGYTF.

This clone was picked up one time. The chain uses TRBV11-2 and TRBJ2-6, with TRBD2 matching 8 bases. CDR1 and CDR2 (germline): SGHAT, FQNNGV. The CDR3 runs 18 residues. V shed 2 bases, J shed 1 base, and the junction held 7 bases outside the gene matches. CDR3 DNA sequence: TGTGCCAGCAGCTTAACTTCTGGCGGGAGGTCTGGGGCCAACGTCCTGACTTTC. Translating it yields CASSLTSGGRSGANVLTF. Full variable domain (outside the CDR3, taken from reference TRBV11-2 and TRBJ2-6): EAGVAQSPRYKIIEKRQSVAFWCNPISGHATLYWYQQILGQGPKLLIQFQNNGVVDDSQLPKDRFSAERLKGVDSTLKIQPAKLEDSAVYLCASSLTSGGRSGANVLTFGAGSRLTVL.